This TCR beta chain was sequenced for a study of identical twins. Study conclusions and caveats: For zero-insertion analyses, partial confounding could come from invariant MAIT and iNKT cells. The models systematically underestimated how much out-of-frame TCR alpha was shared in monozygotic twins.

A remark on this clonotype: Antigen: not known.

Template switching supplied a universal primer site; unique molecular identifiers were carried on the cDNA. TCRdb independently ran MiXCR on the 5' RACE reads; one entry per CDR3 protein. This sample carries roughly 720,000 distinct CDR3 sequences, 15% to 20% of them seen once, and the ten largest clones take 13%. Trimming cost V 7 bases and J 8 bases, with 21 bases left between them. The CDR3 has 15 amino acids. Germline V gene data show CDR1 as SGHVS and CDR2 as FQNEAQ. This same sample was also taken into another study, of T cells expressing NK-cell markers.

Sequences were obtained from PBMCs. This chain connects TRBV7-8 to TRBJ2-1, with D possibly TRBD2 on 6 matching bases. The source of this sequence is a woman in her late teens or twenties in good health. In DNA form, the CDR3 reads TGTGCCAGCATCCCCACTAGCCCGTCTGGCGATGAGCAGTTCTTC. This translates into CASIPTSPSGDEQFF.